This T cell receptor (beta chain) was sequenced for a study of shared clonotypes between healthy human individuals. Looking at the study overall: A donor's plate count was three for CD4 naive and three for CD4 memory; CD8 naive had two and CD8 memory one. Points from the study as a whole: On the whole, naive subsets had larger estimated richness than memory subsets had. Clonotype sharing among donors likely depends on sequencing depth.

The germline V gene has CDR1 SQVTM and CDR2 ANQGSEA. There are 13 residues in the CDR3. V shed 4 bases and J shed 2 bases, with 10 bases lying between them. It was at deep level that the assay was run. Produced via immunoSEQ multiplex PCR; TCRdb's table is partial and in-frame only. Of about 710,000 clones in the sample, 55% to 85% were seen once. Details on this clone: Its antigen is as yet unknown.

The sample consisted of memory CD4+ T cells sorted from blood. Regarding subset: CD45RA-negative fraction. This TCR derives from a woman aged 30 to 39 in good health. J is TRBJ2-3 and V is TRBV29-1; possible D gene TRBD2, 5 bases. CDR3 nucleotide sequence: TGCAGCGTTGGAGCTAGCACCACAGATACGCAGTATTTT. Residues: CSVGASTTDTQYF.